What follows is one T cell receptor beta chain and its context. It has no known antigen specificity. Base-call qualities are not available, and no considerably larger clone is one nucleotide away. The immunoSEQ Assay, a bias-controlled multiplex PCR, was used to amplify TCRbeta CDR3 regions from genomic DNA. From the authors' description of their analysis: Within the assay, amplification of reference gene primers was used to estimate how many nucleated cells each sample contained. To quantify the absolute abundance of each unique TCRbeta CDR3 rearrangement, sequence reads were collapsed and filtered. For each sample, productive Simpson clonality was calculated as the square root of Simpson's diversity index over productive rearrangements. TCRdb mirrors the immuneACCESS table, restricted to in-frame sequences. Some clones are absent from its copies; in checked studies, under half trace to an unresolved V gene, and the reason for the others is unknown. For V, J and clone size, that table is used; D and trimming come from the DNA. Within this sample are about 150,000 clones, with around 90% of them counted one time only. Together, the top ten hold roughly 4% of the sample.

This entry belongs to a study of blood T cell repertoires in COVID-19 (dated by TCRdb to the early 2020s). A note on the overall study: The collaborator samples originated in the United States, Italy and Spain and spanned the acute and convalescent phases of COVID-19. Where available, HLA class I and class II types were taken from metadata supplied by the sample provider and were not determined by assay-based typing. The sample metadata nearly always contained a de-identified subject ID, COVID-19 status, age in years and sex. Deeply sampled blood TCRbeta repertoires from subjects exposed to, actively infected with, or recovered from COVID-19 were included in the dataset. Samples were obtained from the ongoing ImmuneRACE study (first 160 participants) and from about 1,300 subjects provided by 6 global collaborators. A freely available public database, intended as a resource for researchers studying the immune response to SARS-CoV-2, is where the repertoires were released. The prospective study material was composed of cDNA or gDNA derived from T cells, B-cell-depleted T cells, or PBMCs. The paper's findings and limits, for the study overall: The quantity of clinical and demographic metadata differed by source and by participant and was supplied without curation.

Participants in the prospective study were enrolled through a virtual design, were aged about 18 to 90 years, and lived in 24 United States geographic areas. To assign participants to cohorts, the prospective study relied on clinical history that participants themselves reported in a screening survey and a study questionnaire. Exposed participants were defined as having been in contact with someone with a PCR-confirmed or clinician-diagnosed COVID-19 case within 2 weeks of study entry. In the prospective study, mobile phlebotomists collected whole blood, serum and a nasopharyngeal or oropharyngeal swab from each participant. Prospective study participants could optionally give additional blood draws and questionnaires over an approximately 2-month period. Before DNA extraction, blood samples from the prospective study were shipped at room temperature or frozen. From its cysteine to its phenylalanine, the CDR3 spans 12 amino acids. Here the CDR3 DNA is all that survives: 36 bases in frame from base 1. V ends up 4 bases short and J 3 bases short, with an unmatched junction base count of 0. Via the germline V gene, CDR1 is SGHTA and CDR2 FQGNSA.

The chain joins TRBV7-2 to TRBJ2-7; 7 nucleotides in the junction match TRBD1. The sequence was obtained from a middle-aged woman who had been exposed to COVID-19. Sample: PBMCs or T cells enriched from blood (not recorded which). The CDR3 amino acid sequence is: CASSWDSYEQYF. At the DNA level, the sequence is TGTGCCAGCAGCTGGGACAGCTACGAGCAGTACTTC. The entire variable domain, with the stretches around the CDR3 drawn from the reference TRBV7-2 and TRBJ2-7 proteins, is GAGVSQSPSNKVTEKGKDVELRCDPISGHTALYWYRQSLGQGLEFLIYFQGNSAPDKSGLPSDRFSAERTGGSVSTLTIQRTQQEDSAVYLCASSWDSYEQYFGPGTRLTVT.